This T cell receptor beta chain comes out of a study of beta chain features in type 1 diabetes. Of note for this clone: Antigen unknown.

The study reverse transcribed the entire isolated RNA, so it sequenced expressed TCRB transcripts. Using immunoSEQ multiplex PCR, the repertoire was profiled, and TCRdb retains in-frame clones only, with some absent. The data contain about 360,000 clones, roughly 12% of them singletons. This CDR3 comprises 17 residues. Deletions cut 3 bases from V and 3 bases from J, with 21 bases between. Germline CDR1 reads KGHSH; CDR2 reads LQKENI. Study-level points and caveats: Among patients with Type 1 diabetes, TCRB CDR3s were moderately but significantly shorter in every one of the four CD4+ subsets. HLA influence on TCRB rearrangement stayed unresolved here.

The J gene is TRBJ2-7, the V gene TRBV18; D is possibly TRBD2 (5 bases). This receptor was identified in a woman under 30 with type 1 diabetes. The specimen sequenced was naive CD4+ T cells from blood. The CDR3: CASSPNEGRFGNYEQYF. The CDR3 DNA reads as TGTGCCAGCTCACCCAACGAGGGCAGGTTCGGAAACTACGAGCAGTACTTC.